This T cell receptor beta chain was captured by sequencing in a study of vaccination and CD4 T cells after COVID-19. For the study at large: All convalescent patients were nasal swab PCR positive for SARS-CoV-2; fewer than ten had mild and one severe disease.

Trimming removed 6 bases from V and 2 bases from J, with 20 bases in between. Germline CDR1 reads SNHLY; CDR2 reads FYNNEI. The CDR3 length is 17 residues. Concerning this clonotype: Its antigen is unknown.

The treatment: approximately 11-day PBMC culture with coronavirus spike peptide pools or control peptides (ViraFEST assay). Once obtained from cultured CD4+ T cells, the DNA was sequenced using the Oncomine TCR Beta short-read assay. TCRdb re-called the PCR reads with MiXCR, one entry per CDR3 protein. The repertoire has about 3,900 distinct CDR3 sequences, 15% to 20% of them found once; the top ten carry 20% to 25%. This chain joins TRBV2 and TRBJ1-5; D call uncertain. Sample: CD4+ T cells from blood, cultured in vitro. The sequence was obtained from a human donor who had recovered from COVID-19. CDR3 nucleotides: TGTGCCAGCAGCTCTGCTCCGGGCCACGGAGGCAATCAGCCCCAGCATTTT. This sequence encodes CASSSAPGHGGNQPQHF.